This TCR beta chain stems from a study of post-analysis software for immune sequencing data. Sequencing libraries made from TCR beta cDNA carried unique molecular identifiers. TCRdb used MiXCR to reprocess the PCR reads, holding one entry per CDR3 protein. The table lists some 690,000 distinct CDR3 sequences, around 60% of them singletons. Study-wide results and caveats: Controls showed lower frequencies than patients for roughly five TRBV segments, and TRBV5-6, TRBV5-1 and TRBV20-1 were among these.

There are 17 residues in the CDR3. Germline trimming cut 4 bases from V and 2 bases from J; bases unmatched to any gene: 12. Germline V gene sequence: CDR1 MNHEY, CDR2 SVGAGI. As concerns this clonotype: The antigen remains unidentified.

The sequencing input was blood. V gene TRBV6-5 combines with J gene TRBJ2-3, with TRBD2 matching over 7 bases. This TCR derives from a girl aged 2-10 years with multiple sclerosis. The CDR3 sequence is CASSFHLGEGPTDTQYF. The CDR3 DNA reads TGTGCCAGCAGTTTTCATTTGGGGGAGGGCCCCACAGATACGCAGTATTTT.